The source of this TCR beta chain is a study of monozygotic twins with inflammatory bowel disease. Findings and limits, study-wide: Especially with disease activity, IBD patients shared fewer clonotypes with others than healthy twins did. The authors found no support for a single strong IBD-associated signal or clonotype. None of the different T cell subtypes could be distinguished from one another.

Germline CDR1 SGHRS, CDR2 YFSETQ. The CDR3 has 15 residues. With respect to this clonotype: What it binds is unknown.

UMIs containing a 6-nucleotide sample barcode were added via template switching. TCRdb reanalyzed the 5' RACE reads and collapses them to one entry per CDR3 protein, without DNA. This table lists 190,000 or so distinct CDR3 sequences. Sequencing was done on a sample of blood. This clonotype was sampled from a human donor with ulcerative colitis or Crohn's disease, or a healthy co-twin of an affected twin (not recorded which). V usage is TRBV5-1 and J usage is TRBJ2-4; there is no DNA to check the TCRdb D call of TRBD2. The CDR3 is CASSLRGGQSDIQYF.